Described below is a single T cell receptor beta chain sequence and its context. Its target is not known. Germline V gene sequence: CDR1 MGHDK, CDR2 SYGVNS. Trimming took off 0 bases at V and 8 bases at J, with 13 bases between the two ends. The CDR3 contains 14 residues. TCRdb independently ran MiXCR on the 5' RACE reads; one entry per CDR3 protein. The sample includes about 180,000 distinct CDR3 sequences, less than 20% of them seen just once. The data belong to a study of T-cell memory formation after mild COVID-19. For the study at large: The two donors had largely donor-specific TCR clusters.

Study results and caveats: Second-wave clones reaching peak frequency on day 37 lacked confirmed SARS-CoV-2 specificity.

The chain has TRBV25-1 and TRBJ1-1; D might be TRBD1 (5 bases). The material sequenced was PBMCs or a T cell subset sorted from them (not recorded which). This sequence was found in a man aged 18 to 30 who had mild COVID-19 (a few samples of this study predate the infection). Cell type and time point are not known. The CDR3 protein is CASSEYGRAREAFF. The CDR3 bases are TGTGCCAGCAGTGAATACGGCAGGGCTCGAGAAGCTTTCTTT.